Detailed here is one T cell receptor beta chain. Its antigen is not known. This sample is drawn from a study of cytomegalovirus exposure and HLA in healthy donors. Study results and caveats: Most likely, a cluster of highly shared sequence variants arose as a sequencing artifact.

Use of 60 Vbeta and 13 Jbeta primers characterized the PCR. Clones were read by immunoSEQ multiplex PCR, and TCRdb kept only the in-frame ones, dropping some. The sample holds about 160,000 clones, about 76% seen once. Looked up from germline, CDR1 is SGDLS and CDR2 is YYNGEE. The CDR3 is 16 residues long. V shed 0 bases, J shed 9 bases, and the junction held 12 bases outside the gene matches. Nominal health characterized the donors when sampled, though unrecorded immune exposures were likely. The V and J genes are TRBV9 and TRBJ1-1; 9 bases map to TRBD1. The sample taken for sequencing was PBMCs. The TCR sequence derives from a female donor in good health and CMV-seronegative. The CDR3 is CASSVEAQGAKTKAFF. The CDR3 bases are TGTGCCAGCAGCGTAGAGGCACAGGGGGCGAAAACGAAAGCTTTCTTT.